This TCR beta chain comes out of a study of monozygotic twins with cystic fibrosis. Overall study context: Library input was three micrograms of fragmented DNA, with roughly 14 PCR cycles. Study-level results: Unrelated CF individuals shared fewer identical clonotypes than monozygotic CF twins. In 13 of 16 pairs, V gene usage was closest to the co-twin's.

The length of the CDR3 is 16 residues. With 2 bases removed from V and 0 bases from J, the gap between germline ends came to 12 bases. Per germline, CDR1 LNHNV and CDR2 YYDKDF (reference sequence). A word on this clone: What it binds is unknown.

Measured with immunoSEQ multiplex PCR; TCRdb has only the in-frame clones, and not every one. The sample lists tens of thousands of clones, roughly 89% seen once, with 1% to 1.5% in the top ten. The sequenced sample was blood. This receptor was taken from a woman aged 30 to 39 with cystic fibrosis. The V call is TRBV15, the J call TRBJ2-3; D is unresolved. CDR3 DNA sequence: TGTGCCACCAGCAGATCAATGGAAGCTAGCACAGATACGCAGTATTTT. Protein: CATSRSMEASTDTQYF.